This TCR beta chain was recovered during a study of blood T cells in healthy people across ages (dated by TCRdb to the mid-2010s). About the full investigation: In model experiments, template switching captured roughly one uniquely barcoded TCR beta cDNA molecule for every two T cells. Age-related changes in TCR beta repertoire diversity were measured in the study by deep sequencing normalized with unique cDNA molecular identifiers. The donors were split into four age groups: young (average about 15 years), middle-aged (nearly 40), aged (62) and long-lived (roughly 88). To avoid experimental bias, donors of different ages were randomly spread across the sequencing lanes. The study analyzed two additional independent replicas of 1 million unique cDNA reads from the same blood draw for two donors, one aged 18 to 30 and one aged 80 or older.

This clonotype has more than one count but fewer than ten. Its antigen is still unknown. No base qualities exist here, and no much larger clone lies one base off it. The library relied on 5' RACE. The instrument was an Illumina HiSeq 2500. The second PCR ran for roughly 7 to 12 cycles and used a J-beta primer mix along with a sample-barcoded 5' primer. Each TCR beta cDNA molecule received a unique molecular identifier from a template-switch 5' adaptor carrying 12 random nucleotides. Each sample yielded at least 2.5 million CDR3-containing paired-end reads. The Mint cDNA synthesis kit, primed by a TRBC-specific oligonucleotide, was used to synthesize first-strand cDNA from all RNA. After uracil-DNA glycosylase treatment, a first 18-cycle PCR used universal primers M1SS and BC2_uni_R on all cDNA. As for how the authors treated the data: For normalization, 1 million high-quality reads, each with a distinct molecular identifier, were randomly selected from each sample. Reads sharing molecular identifiers were discarded rather than binned into consensus sequences. CDR3 identification, clonotype clustering and error correction used MiTCR with a Q25 quality threshold and the strictest error-elimination algorithm. A nonparametric unseen species model with Euler transformation was used to estimate a lower bound on total TCR beta diversity. Using fastp at Q25 and MiXCR, TCRdb reprocessed the public reads and kept productive beta chains. Rows are unified per CDR3 protein, each entry keeping the most common DNA and genes. TCRdb's processing, not the study's, gives the V and J calls here. Present in this sample are a few hundred thousand distinct CDR3 sequences, less than 30% of which were seen just once. The leading ten clones occupy around 30% of the sample.

The CDR3 contains 15 residues, cysteine and phenylalanine counted. Only the CDR3 portion is preserved as DNA: 45 bases, with reading frame beginning at the first base. A distance of 11 bases separates the germline ends of V and J, which lose 3 bases and 0 bases respectively. CDR1 and CDR2 (SGHTA, FQGNSA) derive from the germline V gene. General study outcomes and caveats: Conclusive comparison of naive and antigen-experienced compartments was prevented by the profiling of bulk unsorted PBMCs. Donor CMV infection status was unknown, potentially confounding age-related changes in expanded clonotypes. Observed TCR beta diversity per million T cells fell roughly linearly with age, and a significant reduction was already apparent by age around 44. Estimates of total diversity from one million sequenced T cells were regarded as lower bounds and underestimates. Compared with the aged group, more naive CD4+ T cells, fewer expanded clones and increased TCR diversity were shown by the long-lived group, suggesting age selection. There was a strong correlation between observed TCR beta diversity and the percentage of naive T cells measured by flow cytometry.

Systemically healthy Caucasian individuals from Russia, roughly 40 in total and aged roughly 6 to 100 years, were included as donors. Each donor gave ten milliliters of peripheral blood, drawn into EDTA-treated Vacutainer tubes. Ficoll-Paque density-gradient centrifugation was used to isolate PBMCs, with at least 7 million per sample. Trizol reagent was used to extract total RNA from PBMCs, with at least 6 micrograms per sample. For every donor, flow cytometry on a PBMC aliquot measured the percentage of naive CD45RAhigh/CD27high T cells. The sequenced sample was blood. The clonotype comes from a woman in her 70s in good health. This chain joins TRBV7-2 to TRBJ1-1; the D gene assignment is ambiguous. The DNA sequence is given as TGTGCCAGCAGCTTTAGTGGCGATATGAACACTGAAGCTTTCTTT. It translates to CASSFSGDMNTEAFF.